These 14 T cell receptor beta chains originate from one sample sequenced in a study of T-cell memory formation after mild COVID-19. TCRdb independently ran MiXCR on the 5' RACE reads; one entry per CDR3 protein. This sample yields hundreds of thousands of distinct CDR3 sequences, of which less than 25% are seen a single time; under 8.5% belongs to the top ten. The specimen was PBMCs or a T cell subset sorted from them (not recorded which). Every receptor here comes from an adult woman who had mild COVID-19 (a few samples of this study predate the infection). Cell type and time point are not known.

The J gene is TRBJ2-1, the V gene TRBV7-2; 16 bases agree with TRBD2. Germline-derived CDR1 and CDR2 are SGHTA and FQGNSA. Trimming removed 0 bases from V and 8 bases from J; junction bases left unmatched: 10. The length of the CDR3 is 19 residues. The chain's CDR3 is CASSLAAGTSGRASYEQFF. The CDR3, as DNA: TGTGCCAGCAGCTTAGCCGCAGGGACTAGCGGGAGGGCCAGTTATGAGCAGTTCTTC.

The genes are TRBV5-6 and TRBJ2-7, with a weak D call TRBD1 (5 bases). V was clipped by 1 base and J by 2 bases, with 16 bases between them. The germline V gene has CDR1 SGHDT and CDR2 YYEEEE. This CDR3 is built from 16 residues. The CDR3 coding sequence is TGTGCCAGCAGCTTGAATGCAGGGTATCCCCCCTACGAGCAGTACTTC. This gives the protein CASSLNAGYPPYEQYF.

This clonotype was observed once. Compared with germline, one end of the junction differs, possibly owing to a read error. J is TRBJ2-5 and V is TRBV20-1; 12 bases are a match to TRBD2. CDR3 length: 15 residues. CDR1 and CDR2 (germline): DFQATT, SNEGSKA (reference sequence). CDR3 in amino acids: CSARGTSGVQETKYF. The CDR3 bases are TGCAGTGCTAGAGGGACTAGCGGGGTCCAAGAGACCAAGTACTTC.

In this sample, this clonotype turned up many times. The rearrangement uses TRBV12-3 or TRBV12-4 and TRBJ2-6, with a weak D call TRBD1 (5 bases). The CDR3 spans 15 residues. Trimming left V 7 bases short and J 2 bases short, with 12 bases between. The CDR3 region is CASTASGTGANVLTF. The DNA for the CDR3 is TGTGCCAGCACCGCCTCAGGGACTGGGGCCAACGTCCTGACTTTC.

V usage is TRBV15 and J usage is TRBJ2-4; D is undetermined. Trimming stripped 1 base from V and 0 bases from J, with 16 bases between. Germline V gene lookup returns CDR1 LNHNV and CDR2 YYDKDF (reference sequence). This CDR3 spans 18 amino acids. CDR3 nucleotide sequence: TGTGCCACCAGCAGAGGGGCAGAAACATCCTTAGCCAAAAACATTCAGTACTTC. Amino acid sequence: CATSRGAETSLAKNIQYF.

The V and J genes are TRBV24-1 and TRBJ1-2; TRBD1 aligns across 9 bases. The J segment lost 4 bases and the V segment lost 4 bases, leaving 9 bases of the junction unmatched. CDR3 length: 16 amino acids. In germline, CDR1 is KGHDR, CDR2 SFDVKD. CDR3 DNA sequence: TGTGCCACCAGTGAACGAGGCGGGACAGGGTCCTATGGCTACACCTTC. Amino acid sequence: CATSERGGTGSYGYTF.

This chain connects TRBV5-6 to TRBJ1-4, with 9 positions matching TRBD1. Germline V gene data show CDR1 as SGHDT and CDR2 as YYEEEE. The J segment lost 2 bases and the V segment lost 3 bases, leaving 14 bases of the junction unmatched. CDR3 length equals 19 residues. The DNA of the CDR3 is TGTGCCAGCAGCTGGCGAACTCCGGGACAGGGATCGACTAATGAAAAACTGTTTTTT. As protein: CASSWRTPGQGSTNEKLFF.

The genes are TRBV23-1 and TRBJ2-4; D tentatively fits TRBD1 or TRBD2 (5 bases each). TRBV23-1 is annotated as an ORF whose role is uncertain. The germline V and J ends were trimmed by 4 bases and 1 base, with 8 bases remaining between them. The CDR3 length is 14 residues. As DNA, the CDR3 is TGCGCCAGCAGTCGGTGGGGGGCCAAAAACATTCAGTACTTC. This encodes CASSRWGAKNIQYF.

The V gene is TRBV7-2, the J gene TRBJ2-1, with 7 bases matching TRBD1. The CDR3 is 14 amino acids. With 5 bases clipped from V and 10 bases from J, the junction kept 11 bases outside the gene matches. In germline, CDR1 is SGHTA, CDR2 FQGNSA. The chain's CDR3 is CASSPVDRLVEQFF. CDR3 coding DNA: TGTGCCAGCAGCCCGGTGGACAGGTTGGTAGAGCAGTTCTTC.

CDR3 loop: CASSHTIDEKLFF. As DNA, the CDR3 is TGCGCCAGCAGCCACACAATAGATGAAAAACTGTTTTTT. The chain uses TRBV4-1 and TRBJ1-4; no clear D gene. V gave up 3 bases and J gave up 6 bases, with 8 bases separating them. Germline-derived CDR1 and CDR2 are MGHRA and YSYEKL. The CDR3 is 13 amino acids.

The sample holds a few counts of this clonotype. The J gene is TRBJ1-6, the V gene TRBV6-5; tentative D call: TRBD1 (6 bases). The CDR3 spans 14 residues. Germline V gene sequence: CDR1 MNHEY, CDR2 SVGAGI. Trimming stripped 2 bases from V and 6 bases from J, with 8 bases between. CDR3 amino acids: CASSYGGRNSPLHF. The CDR3 bases are TGTGCCAGCAGTTACGGGGGCCGTAATTCACCCCTCCACTTT.

This clonotype was counted ten times or more. The chain couples TRBV19 to TRBJ1-6; a weak D match, TRBD1 (6 bases). The CDR3 has 15 amino acids. The ends were cut back, 4 bases at V and 5 bases at J, with 12 bases in the middle. In germline, CDR1 is LNHDA, CDR2 SQIVND (reference sequence). The CDR3 DNA reads as TGTGCCAGTAGTACCTTAAGACAGGATAATTCACCCCTCCACTTT. Protein: CASSTLRQDNSPLHF.

This clonotype occurred a few times. V and J are TRBV4-1 and TRBJ2-3, with 9 positions matching TRBD1. Germline V gene sequence: CDR1 MGHRA, CDR2 YSYEKL. The junction had 8 bases not matched to a gene; V was cut back by 4 bases and J by 3 bases. This CDR3 is built from 16 residues. In nucleotides, the CDR3 is TGCGCCAGCAGCCCTCTTGGGACAGGGAGTACAGATACGCAGTATTTT. It yields the protein CASSPLGTGSTDTQYF.

This chain joins TRBV15 and TRBJ2-7, with TRBD1 as a possible D gene (5 bases). Germline-derived CDR1 and CDR2 are LNHNV and YYDKDF (reference sequence). CDR3 size: 15 residues. V shed 4 bases and J shed 4 bases, with 17 bases lying between them. The CDR3 bases are TGTGCCACCAGCAAAGATCGCAGGGCGTTATACGAGCAGTACTTC. It translates to CATSKDRRALYEQYF. Variable domain in full (rest from reference TRBV15 and TRBJ2-7): DAMVIQNPRYQVTQFGKPVTLSCSQTLNHNVMYWYQQKSSQAPKLLFHYYDKDFNNEADTPDNFQSRRPNTSFCFLDIRSPGLGDTAMYLCATSKDRRALYEQYFGPGTRLTVT.